This T cell receptor (beta chain) was identified in a study of cytomegalovirus exposure and HLA in healthy donors. Findings of the study overall: In vitro, three CMV-associated chains proved specific for CMV antigens. Common viral pathogens (according to a later analysis) appeared linked to several of the most significant clusters.

Donors counted as nominally healthy when sampled, yet unrecorded immune exposures were likely. On this clone: The antigen is undetermined.

In the PCR, 60 Vbeta and 13 Jbeta primers were used. TCRdb keeps only in-frame clones here, not all; method: immunoSEQ multiplex PCR. The sample has about 130,000 clones; roughly 80% are singletons. Germline V lookup: CDR1 MNHEY, CDR2 SMNVEV (reference sequence). The CDR3 contains 15 residues. The TCR sequence derives from a woman between 40 and 50 years old in good health and CMV-seropositive. The chain uses TRBV27 and TRBJ2-5; weak D call: TRBD2 (6 bases). The DNA end lines up better with TRBJ2-7; the J call may be wrong. The sequenced material came from PBMCs. The CDR3 DNA reads as TGTGCCAGCAGTTACCGGGACTCAAGCTCCTACGAGCAGTACTTC. It translates to CASSYRDSSSYEQYF.